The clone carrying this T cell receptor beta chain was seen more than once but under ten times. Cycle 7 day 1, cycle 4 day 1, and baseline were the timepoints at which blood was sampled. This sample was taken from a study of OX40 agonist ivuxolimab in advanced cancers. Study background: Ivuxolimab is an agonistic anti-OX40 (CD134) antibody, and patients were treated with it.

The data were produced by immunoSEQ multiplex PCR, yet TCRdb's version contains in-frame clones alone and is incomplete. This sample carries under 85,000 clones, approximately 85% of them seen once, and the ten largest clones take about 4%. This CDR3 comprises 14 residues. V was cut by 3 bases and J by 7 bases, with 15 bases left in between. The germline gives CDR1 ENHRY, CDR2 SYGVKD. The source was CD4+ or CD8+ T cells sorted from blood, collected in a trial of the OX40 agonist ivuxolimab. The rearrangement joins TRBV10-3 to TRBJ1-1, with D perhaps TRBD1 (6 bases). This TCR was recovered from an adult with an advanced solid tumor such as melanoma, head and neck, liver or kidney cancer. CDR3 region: CAISERQEYVEAFF. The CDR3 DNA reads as TGTGCCATCAGTGAACGACAGGAATATGTTGAAGCTTTCTTT.